This T cell receptor (beta chain) was identified in a study of blood T cell repertoires in COVID-19. Study-level background: COVID-19 samples, acute and convalescent, were from the United States, Italy and Spain. PBMCs, B-cell-depleted T cells, or T cells provided the cDNA or gDNA that made up the material.

Original handling: Amplification with reference gene primers provided the estimates of nucleated cell counts. Repertoires were generated with immunoSEQ multiplex PCR, while TCRdb's copy carries only in-frame clones and drops some. V and J calls and clone size come straight from that table; D and trimming were deduced from the DNA. Here the sample spans approximately 160,000 clones, approximately 80% being singletons. The receptor was derived from a woman aged 60-70 years with acute or convalescent COVID-19. The specimen was peripheral blood.

CDR3 coding DNA: TGTGCCAGCAGTAAACTAGCGCTGGGGAGGGAGACCCAGTACTTC. It encodes CASSKLALGRETQYF. The chain is built from TRBV27 and TRBJ2-5, with 7 positions matching TRBD2. J gave up 5 bases and V 5 bases, and 11 bases lay outside the gene matches. The length of the CDR3 is 15 residues. Germline CDR1 is MNHEY and CDR2 is SMNVEV (reference sequence).